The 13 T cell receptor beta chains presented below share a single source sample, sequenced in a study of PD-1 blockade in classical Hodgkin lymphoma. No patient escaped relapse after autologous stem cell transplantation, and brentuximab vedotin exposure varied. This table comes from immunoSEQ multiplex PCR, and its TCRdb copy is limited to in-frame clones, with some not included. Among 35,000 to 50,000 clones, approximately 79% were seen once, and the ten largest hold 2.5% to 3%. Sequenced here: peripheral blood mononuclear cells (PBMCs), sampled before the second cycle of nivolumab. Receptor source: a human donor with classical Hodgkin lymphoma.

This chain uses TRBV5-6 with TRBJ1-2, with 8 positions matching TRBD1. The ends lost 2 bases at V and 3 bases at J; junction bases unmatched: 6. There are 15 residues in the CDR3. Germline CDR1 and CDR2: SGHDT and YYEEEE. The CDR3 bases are TGTGCCAGCAGCTTTACCGGGACAGGAGACTATGGCTACACCTTC. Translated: CASSFTGTGDYGYTF.

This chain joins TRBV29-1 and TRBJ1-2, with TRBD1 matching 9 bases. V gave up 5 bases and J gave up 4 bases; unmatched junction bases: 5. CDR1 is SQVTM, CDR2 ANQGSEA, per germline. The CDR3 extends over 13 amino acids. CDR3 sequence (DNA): TGCAGCGTTAGGGACAGGGTGGGCTATGGCTACACCTTC. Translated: CSVRDRVGYGYTF. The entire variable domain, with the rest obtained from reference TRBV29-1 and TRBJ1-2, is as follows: SAVISQKPSRDICQRGTSLTIQCQVDSQVTMMFWYRQQPGQSLTLIATANQGSEATYESGFVIDKFPISRPNLTFSTLTVSNMSPEDSSIYLCSVRDRVGYGYTFGSGTRLTVV.

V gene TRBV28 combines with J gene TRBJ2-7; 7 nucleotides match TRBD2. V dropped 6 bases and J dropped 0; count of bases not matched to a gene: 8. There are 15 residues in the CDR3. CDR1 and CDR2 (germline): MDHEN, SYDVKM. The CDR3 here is CASRLASGDSYEQYF. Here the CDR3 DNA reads TGTGCCAGCAGGTTGGCCAGCGGGGACTCCTACGAGCAGTACTTC.

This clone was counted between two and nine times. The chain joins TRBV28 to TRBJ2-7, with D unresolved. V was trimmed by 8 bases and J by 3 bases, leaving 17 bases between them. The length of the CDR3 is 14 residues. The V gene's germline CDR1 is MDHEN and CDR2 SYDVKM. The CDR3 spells CASLTHRLGYEQYF. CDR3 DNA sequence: TGTGCCAGCCTTACCCACCGCCTGGGCTACGAGCAGTACTTC.

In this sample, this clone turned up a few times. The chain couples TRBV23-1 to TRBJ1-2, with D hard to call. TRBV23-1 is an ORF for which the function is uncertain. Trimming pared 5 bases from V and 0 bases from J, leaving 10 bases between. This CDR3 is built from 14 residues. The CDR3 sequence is CASSGKNTNYGYTF. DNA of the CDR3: TGCGCCAGCAGTGGGAAGAATACTAACTATGGCTACACCTTC.

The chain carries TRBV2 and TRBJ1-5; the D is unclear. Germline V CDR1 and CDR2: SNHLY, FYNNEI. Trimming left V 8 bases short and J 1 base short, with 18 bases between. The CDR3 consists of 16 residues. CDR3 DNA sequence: TGTGCCAGCCTTAGATCCCGGGATGGGAGCAATCAGCCCCAGCATTTT. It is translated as CASLRSRDGSNQPQHF.

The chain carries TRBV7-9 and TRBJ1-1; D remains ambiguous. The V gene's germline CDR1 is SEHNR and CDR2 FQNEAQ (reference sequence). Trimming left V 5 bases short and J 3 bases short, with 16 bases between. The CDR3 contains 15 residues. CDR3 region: CASSAFPGGDTEAFF. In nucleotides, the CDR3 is TGTGCCAGCAGCGCCTTCCCGGGCGGGGACACTGAAGCTTTCTTT. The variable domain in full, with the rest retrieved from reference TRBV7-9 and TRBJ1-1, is DTGVSQNPRHKITKRGQNVTFRCDPISEHNRLYWYRQTLGQGPEFLTYFQNEAQLEKSRLLSDRFSAERPKGSFSTLEIQRTEQGDSAMYLCASSAFPGGDTEAFFGQGTRLTVV.

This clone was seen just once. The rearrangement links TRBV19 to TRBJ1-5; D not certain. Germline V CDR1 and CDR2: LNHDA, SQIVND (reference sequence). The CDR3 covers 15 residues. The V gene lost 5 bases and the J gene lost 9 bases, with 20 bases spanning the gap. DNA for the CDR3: TGTGCCAGTAGTCCCGGAGGTGCCCAAGGAGGGCCCCAGCATTTT. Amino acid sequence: CASSPGGAQGGPQHF.

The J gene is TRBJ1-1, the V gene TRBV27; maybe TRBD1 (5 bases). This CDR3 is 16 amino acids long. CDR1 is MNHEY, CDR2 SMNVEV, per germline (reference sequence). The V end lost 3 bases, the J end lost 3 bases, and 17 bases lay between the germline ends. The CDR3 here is CASSLYGTDRHTEAFF. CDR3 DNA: TGTGCCAGCAGTTTGTACGGGACCGATAGGCACACTGAAGCTTTCTTT.

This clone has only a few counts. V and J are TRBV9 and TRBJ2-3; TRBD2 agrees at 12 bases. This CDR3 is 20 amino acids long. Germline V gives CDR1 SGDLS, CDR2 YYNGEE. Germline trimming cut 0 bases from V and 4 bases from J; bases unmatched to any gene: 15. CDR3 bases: TGTGCCAGCAGCGTAGATGGGACTAGCGGGCGCGGAACCGGTGCAGATACGCAGTATTTT. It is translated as CASSVDGTSGRGTGADTQYF.

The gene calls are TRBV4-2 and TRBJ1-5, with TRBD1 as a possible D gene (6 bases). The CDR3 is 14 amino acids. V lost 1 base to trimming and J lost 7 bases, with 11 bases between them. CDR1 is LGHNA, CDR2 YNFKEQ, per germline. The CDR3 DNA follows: TGTGCCAGCAGCCAAGCCGGGGGCGGGCAGCCCCAGCATTTT. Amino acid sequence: CASSQAGGGQPQHF.

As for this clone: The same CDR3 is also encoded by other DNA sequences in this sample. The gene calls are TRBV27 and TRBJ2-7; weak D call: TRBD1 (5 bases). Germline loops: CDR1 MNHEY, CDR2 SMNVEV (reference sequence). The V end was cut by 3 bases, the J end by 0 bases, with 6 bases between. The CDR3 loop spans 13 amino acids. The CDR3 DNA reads TGTGCCAGCAGTTTGACAGTCTCCTACGAGCAGTACTTC. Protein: CASSLTVSYEQYF.

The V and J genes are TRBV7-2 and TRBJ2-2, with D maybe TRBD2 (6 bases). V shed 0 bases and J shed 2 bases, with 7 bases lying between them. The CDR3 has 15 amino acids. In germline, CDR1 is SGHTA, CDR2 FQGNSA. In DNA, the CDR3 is TGTGCCAGCAGCTTAGCGGGAGGAAACACCGGGGAGCTGTTTTTT. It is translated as CASSLAGGNTGELFF.